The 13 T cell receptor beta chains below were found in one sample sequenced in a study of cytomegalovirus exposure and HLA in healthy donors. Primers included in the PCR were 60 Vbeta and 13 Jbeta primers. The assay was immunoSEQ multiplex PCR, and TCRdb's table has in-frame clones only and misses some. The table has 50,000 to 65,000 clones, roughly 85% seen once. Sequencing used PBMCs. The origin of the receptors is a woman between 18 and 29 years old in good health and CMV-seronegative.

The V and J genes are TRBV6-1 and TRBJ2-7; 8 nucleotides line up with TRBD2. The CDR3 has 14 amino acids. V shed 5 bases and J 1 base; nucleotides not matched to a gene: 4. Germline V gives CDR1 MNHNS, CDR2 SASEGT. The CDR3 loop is CASSSSGLSYEQYF. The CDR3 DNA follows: TGTGCCAGCAGTTCTAGCGGGTTATCCTACGAGCAGTACTTC.

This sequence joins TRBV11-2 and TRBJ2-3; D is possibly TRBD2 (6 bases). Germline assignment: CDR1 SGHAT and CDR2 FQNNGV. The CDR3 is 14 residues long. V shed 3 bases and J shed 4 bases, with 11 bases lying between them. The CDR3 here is CASSFIGLSDTQYF. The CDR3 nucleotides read TGTGCCAGCAGCTTCATCGGACTATCAGATACGCAGTATTTT.

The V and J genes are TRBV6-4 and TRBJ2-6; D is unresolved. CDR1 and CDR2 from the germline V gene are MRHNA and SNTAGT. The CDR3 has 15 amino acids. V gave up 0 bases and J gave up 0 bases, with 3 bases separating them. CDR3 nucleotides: TGTGCCAGCAGTGACTCTAGCTCTGGGGCCAACGTCCTGACTTTC. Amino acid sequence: CASSDSSSGANVLTF.

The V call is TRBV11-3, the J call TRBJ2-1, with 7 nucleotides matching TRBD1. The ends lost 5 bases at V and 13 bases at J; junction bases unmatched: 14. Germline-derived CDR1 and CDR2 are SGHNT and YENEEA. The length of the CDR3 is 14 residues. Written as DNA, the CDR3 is TGTGCCAGCAGCAGGAGACAGGGTCAAGGGGATCAGTTCTTC. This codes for CASSRRQGQGDQFF. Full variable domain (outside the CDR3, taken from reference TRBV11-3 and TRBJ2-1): EAGVVQSPRYKIIEKKQPVAFWCNPISGHNTLYWYLQNLGQGPELLIRYENEEAVDDSQLPKDRFSAERLKGVDSTLKIQPAELGDSAVYLCASSRRQGQGDQFFGPGTRLTVL.

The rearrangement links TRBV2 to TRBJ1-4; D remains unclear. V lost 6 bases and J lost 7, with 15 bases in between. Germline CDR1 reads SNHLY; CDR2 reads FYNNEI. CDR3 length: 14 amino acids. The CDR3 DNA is TGTGCCAGCAGGAGAGGCGATCCTGGTGAAAAACTGTTTTTT. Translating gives CASRRGDPGEKLFF.

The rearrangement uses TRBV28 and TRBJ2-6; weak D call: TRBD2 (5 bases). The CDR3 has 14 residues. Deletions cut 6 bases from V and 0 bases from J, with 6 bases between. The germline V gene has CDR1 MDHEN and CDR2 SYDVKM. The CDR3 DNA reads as TGTGCCAGCAGACGGGACTCTGGGGCCAACGTCCTGACTTTC. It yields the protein CASRRDSGANVLTF.

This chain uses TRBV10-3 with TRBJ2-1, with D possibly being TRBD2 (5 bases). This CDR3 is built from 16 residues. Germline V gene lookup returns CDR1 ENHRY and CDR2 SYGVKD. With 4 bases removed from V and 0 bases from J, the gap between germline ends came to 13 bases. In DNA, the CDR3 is TGTGCCATCAGTGTGGTGAGCGGTAACTCCTACAATGAGCAGTTCTTC. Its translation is CAISVVSGNSYNEQFF.

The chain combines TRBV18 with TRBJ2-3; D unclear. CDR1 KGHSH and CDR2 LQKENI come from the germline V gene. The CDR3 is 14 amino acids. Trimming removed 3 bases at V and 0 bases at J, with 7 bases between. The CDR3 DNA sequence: TGTGCCAGCTCACCGTCCCCAAGCACAGATACGCAGTATTTT. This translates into CASSPSPSTDTQYF.

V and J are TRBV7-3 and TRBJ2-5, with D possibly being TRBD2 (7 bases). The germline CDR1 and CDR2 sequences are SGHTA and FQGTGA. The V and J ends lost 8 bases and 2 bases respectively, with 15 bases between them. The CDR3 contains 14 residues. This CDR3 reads CASSKGGVQETQYF. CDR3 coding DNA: TGTGCCAGCTCCAAGGGGGGGGTTCAAGAGACCCAGTACTTC.

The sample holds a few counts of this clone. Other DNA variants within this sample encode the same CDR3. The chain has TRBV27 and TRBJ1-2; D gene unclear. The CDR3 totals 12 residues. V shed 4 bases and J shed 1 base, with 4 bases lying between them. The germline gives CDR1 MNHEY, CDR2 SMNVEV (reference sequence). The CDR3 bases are TGTGCCAGCAGTTCTAATAACTATGGCTACACCTTC. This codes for CASSSNNYGYTF.

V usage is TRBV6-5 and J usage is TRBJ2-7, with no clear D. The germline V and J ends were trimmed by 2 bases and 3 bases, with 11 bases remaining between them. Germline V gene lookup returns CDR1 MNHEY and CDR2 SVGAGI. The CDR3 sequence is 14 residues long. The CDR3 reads CASSYTGDLYEQYF. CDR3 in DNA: TGTGCCAGCAGTTACACCGGAGACCTCTACGAGCAGTACTTC.

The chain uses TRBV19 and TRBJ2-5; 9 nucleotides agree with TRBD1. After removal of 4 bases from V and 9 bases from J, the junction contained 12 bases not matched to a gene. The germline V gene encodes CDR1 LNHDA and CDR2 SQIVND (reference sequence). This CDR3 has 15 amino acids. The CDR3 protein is CASSTPGQGLEAQYF. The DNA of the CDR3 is TGTGCCAGTAGTACCCCGGGACAGGGCCTCGAGGCCCAGTACTTC. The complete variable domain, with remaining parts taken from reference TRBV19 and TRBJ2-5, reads DGGITQSPKYLFRKEGQNVTLSCEQNLNHDAMYWYRQDPGQGLRLIYYSQIVNDFQKGDIAEGYSVSREKKESFPLTVTSAQKNPTAFYLCASSTPGQGLEAQYFGPGTRLLVL.

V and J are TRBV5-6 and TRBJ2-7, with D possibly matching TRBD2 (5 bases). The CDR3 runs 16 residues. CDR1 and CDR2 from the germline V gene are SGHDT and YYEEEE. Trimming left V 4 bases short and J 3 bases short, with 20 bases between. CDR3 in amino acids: CASSPLKAGARYEQYF. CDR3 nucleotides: TGTGCCAGCAGCCCGTTGAAGGCGGGCGCTCGCTACGAGCAGTACTTC.